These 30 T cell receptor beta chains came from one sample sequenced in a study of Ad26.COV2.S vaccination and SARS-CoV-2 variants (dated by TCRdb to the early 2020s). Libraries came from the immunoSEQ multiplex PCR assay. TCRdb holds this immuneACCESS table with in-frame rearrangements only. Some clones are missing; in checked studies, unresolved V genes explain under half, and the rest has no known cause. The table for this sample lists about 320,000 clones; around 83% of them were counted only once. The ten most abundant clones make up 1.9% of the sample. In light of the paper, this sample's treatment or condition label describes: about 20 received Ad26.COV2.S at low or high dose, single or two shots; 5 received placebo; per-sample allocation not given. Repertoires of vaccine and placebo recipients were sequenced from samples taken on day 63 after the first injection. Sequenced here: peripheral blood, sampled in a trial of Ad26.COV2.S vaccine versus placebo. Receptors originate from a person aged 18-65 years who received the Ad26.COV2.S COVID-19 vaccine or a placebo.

CDR3 DNA sequence: TGTGCCAGCAGCCCCGGGTTCTCTGGGGCCAACGTCCTGACTTTC. Protein: CASSPGFSGANVLTF. The chain uses TRBV7-2 and TRBJ2-6; no reliable D call. V was cut by 5 bases and J by 0 bases, with 8 bases left in between. The CDR3 runs 15 residues. CDR1 and CDR2 from the germline V gene are SGHTA and FQGNSA.

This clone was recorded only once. The CDR3 protein is CASSVIATYEQYF. The CDR3 DNA sequence: TGTGCCAGCAGTGTGATAGCTACCTACGAGCAGTACTTC. This chain joins TRBV2 and TRBJ2-7; D gene uncertain. V was clipped by 4 bases and J by 2 bases, with 9 bases between them. The CDR3 covers 13 residues. Germline loops: CDR1 SNHLY, CDR2 FYNNEI.

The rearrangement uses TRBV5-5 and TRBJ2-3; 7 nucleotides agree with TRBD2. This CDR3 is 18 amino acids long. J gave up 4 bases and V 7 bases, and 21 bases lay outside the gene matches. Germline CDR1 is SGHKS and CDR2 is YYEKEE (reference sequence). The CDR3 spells CASSSHPGTSGVPDTQYF. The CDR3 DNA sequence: TGTGCCAGCTCCTCCCACCCCGGGACCAGCGGGGTTCCAGATACGCAGTATTTT.

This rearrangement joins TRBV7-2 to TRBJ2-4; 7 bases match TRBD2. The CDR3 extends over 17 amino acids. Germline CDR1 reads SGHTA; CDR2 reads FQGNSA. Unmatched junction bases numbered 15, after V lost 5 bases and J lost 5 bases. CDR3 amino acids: CASSSPGGGRLQNIQYF. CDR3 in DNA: TGTGCCAGCAGCAGTCCCGGCGGGGGAAGACTTCAAAACATTCAGTACTTC.

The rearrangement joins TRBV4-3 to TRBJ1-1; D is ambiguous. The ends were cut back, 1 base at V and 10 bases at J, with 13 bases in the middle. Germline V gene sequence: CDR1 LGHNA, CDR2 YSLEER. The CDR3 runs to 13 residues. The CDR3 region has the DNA TGCGCCAGCAGCCAAGGGGGAATCGGACGAGCTTTCTTT. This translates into CASSQGGIGRAFF.

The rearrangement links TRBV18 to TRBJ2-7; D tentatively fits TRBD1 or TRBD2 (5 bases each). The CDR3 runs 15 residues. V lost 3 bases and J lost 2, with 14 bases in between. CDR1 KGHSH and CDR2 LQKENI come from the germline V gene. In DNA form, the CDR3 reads TGTGCCAGCTCACCGGGACGGCCGGATACCTACGAGCAGTACTTC. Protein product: CASSPGRPDTYEQYF.

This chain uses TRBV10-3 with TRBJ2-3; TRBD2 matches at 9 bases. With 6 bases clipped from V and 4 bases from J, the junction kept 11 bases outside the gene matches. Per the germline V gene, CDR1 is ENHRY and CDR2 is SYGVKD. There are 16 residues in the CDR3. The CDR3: CAIRDGWAGGPDTQYF. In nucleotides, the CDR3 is TGTGCCATCAGAGACGGCTGGGCGGGGGGGCCAGATACGCAGTATTTT.

DNA for the CDR3: TGTGCCAGCAGCTTAGCCTTTAGTAGGGGAGGCACCGGGGAGCTGTTTTTT. Translated: CASSLAFSRGGTGELFF. The gene calls are TRBV11-3 and TRBJ2-2, with D possibly TRBD2 on 6 matching bases. Germline V gene lookup returns CDR1 SGHNT and CDR2 YENEEA. The CDR3 spans 17 residues. V gave up 1 base and J gave up 4 bases, with 16 bases separating them.

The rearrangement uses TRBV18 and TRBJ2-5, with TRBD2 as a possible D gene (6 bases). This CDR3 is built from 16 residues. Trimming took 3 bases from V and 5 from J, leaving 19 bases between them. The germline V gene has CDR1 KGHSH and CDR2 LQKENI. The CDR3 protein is CASSPNRDSRMETQYF. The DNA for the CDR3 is TGTGCCAGCTCACCGAACCGGGACTCAAGGATGGAGACCCAGTACTTC.

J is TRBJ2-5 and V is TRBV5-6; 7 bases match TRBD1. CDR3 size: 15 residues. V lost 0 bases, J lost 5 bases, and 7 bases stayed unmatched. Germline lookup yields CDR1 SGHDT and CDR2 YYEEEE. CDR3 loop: CASSLVGGGEETQYF. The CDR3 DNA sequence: TGTGCCAGCAGCTTGGTAGGGGGCGGTGAGGAGACCCAGTACTTC.

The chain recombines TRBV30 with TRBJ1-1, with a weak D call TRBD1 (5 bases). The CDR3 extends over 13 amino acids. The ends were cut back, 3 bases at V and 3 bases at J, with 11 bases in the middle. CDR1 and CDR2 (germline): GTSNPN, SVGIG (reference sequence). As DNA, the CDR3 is TGTGCCTGGAGGCATGACAGCTACACTGAAGCTTTCTTT. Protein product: CAWRHDSYTEAFF.

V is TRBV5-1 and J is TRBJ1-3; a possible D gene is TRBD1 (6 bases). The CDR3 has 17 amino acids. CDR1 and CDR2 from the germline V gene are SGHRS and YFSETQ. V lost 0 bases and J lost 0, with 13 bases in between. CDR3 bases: TGCGCCAGCAGCTTGGGAGACCCGGGGGCCTCTGGAAACACCATATATTTT. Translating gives CASSLGDPGASGNTIYF.

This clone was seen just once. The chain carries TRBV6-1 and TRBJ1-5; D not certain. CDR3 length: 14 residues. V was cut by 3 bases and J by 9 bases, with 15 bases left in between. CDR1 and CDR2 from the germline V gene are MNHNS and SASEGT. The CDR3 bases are TGTGCCAGCAGTGATACCCAGACGCGGGTGCCCCAGCATTTT. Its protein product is CASSDTQTRVPQHF.

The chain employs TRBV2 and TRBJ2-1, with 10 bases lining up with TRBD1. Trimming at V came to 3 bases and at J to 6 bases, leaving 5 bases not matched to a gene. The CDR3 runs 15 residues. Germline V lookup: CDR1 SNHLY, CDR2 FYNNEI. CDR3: CASSETGGRVNEQFF. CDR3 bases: TGTGCCAGCAGTGAGACAGGGGGCAGGGTCAATGAGCAGTTCTTC.

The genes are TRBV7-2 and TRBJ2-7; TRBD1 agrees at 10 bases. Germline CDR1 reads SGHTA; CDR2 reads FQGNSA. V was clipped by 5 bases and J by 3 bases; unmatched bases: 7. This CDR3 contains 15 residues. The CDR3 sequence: CASSRGTGDYYEQYF. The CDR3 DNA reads TGTGCCAGCAGCCGCGGGACAGGGGATTACTACGAGCAGTACTTC.

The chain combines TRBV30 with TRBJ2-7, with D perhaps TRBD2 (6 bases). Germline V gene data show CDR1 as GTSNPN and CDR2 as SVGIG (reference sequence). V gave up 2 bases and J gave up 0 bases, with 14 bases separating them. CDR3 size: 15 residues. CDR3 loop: CAWSPRPRGSYEQYF. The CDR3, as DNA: TGTGCCTGGAGTCCCCGTCCGCGGGGCTCCTACGAGCAGTACTTC.

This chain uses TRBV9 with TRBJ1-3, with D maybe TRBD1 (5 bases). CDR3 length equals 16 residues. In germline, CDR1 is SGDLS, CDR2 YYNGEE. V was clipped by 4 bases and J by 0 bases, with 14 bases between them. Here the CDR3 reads CASSPDPGGSGNTIYF. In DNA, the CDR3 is TGTGCCAGCAGCCCAGACCCGGGGGGCTCTGGAAACACCATATATTTT.

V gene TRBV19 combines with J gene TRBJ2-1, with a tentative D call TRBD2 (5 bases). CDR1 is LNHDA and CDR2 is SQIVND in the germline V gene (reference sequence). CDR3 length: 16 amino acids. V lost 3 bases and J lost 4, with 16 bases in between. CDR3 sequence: CASSMGKLSGYNEQFF. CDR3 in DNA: TGTGCCAGTAGTATGGGCAAACTGAGCGGTTACAATGAGCAGTTCTTC.

For the CDR3, the DNA is TGTGCCAGCTCACGTCAGGGGGCCGCGAGCACTGAAGCTTTCTTT. Protein sequence: CASSRQGAASTEAFF. The chain couples TRBV18 to TRBJ1-1; 8 bases are shared with TRBD1. CDR1 KGHSH and CDR2 LQKENI come from the germline V gene. V shed 4 bases, J shed 4 bases, and the junction held 8 bases outside the gene matches. CDR3 length: 15 amino acids.

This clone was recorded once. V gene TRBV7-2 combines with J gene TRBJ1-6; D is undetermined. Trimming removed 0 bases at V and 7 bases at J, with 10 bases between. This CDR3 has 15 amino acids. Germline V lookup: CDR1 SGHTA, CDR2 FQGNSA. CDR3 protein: CASSLAPEGNSPLHF. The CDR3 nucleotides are TGTGCCAGCAGCTTAGCGCCAGAAGGGAATTCACCCCTCCACTTT.

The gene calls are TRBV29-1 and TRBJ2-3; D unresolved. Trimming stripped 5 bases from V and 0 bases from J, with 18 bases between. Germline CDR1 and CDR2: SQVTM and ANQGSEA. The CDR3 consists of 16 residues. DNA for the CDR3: TGCAGCGTTTCGGCAGTTCTCGATTCTAGCACAGATACGCAGTATTTT. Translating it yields CSVSAVLDSSTDTQYF.

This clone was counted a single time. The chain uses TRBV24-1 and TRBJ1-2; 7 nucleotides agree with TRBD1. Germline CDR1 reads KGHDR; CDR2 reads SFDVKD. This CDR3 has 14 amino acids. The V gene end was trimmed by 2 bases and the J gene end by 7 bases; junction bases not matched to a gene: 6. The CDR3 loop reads CATSDSDRVRGYTF. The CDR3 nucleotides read TGTGCCACCAGTGATTCCGACAGGGTCCGTGGCTACACCTTC.

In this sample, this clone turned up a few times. CDR3 amino acids: CASSQGISGANVLTF. The DNA for the CDR3 is TGTGCCAGCAGTCAGGGGATCTCTGGGGCCAACGTCCTGACTTTC. This chain links TRBV6-5 with TRBJ2-6; weak D call: TRBD1 (6 bases). The CDR3 runs 15 residues. The V end lost 5 bases, the J end lost 0 bases, and 8 bases lay between the germline ends. The germline gives CDR1 MNHEY, CDR2 SVGAGI.

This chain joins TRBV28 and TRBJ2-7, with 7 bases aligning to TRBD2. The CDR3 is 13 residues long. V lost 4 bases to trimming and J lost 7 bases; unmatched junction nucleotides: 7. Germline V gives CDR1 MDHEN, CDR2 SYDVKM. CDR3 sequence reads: CASSWSGGGEQYF. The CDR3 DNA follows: TGTGCCAGCAGTTGGTCGGGGGGAGGGGAGCAGTACTTC.

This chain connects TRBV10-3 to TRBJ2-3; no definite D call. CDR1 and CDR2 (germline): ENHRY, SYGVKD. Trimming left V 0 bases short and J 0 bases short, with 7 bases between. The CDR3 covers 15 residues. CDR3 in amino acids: CAISESARSTDTQYF. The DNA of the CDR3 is TGTGCCATCAGTGAGTCAGCGAGGAGCACAGATACGCAGTATTTT.

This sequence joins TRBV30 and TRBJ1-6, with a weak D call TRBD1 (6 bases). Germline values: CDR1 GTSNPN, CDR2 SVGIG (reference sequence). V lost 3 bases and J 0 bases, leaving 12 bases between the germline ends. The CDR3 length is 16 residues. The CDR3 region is CAWRGTGTSYNSPLHF. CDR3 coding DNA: TGTGCCTGGAGAGGAACAGGGACCTCCTATAATTCACCCCTCCACTTT.

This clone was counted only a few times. The CDR3 coding sequence is TGTGCCAGCAGCTTCACTAGCGGGGGGGCTGATGAGCAGTTCTTC. As protein: CASSFTSGGADEQFF. V is TRBV5-4 and J is TRBJ2-1; 13 bases match TRBD2. The germline gives CDR1 SGHNT, CDR2 YYREEE (reference sequence). Trimming removed 2 bases from V and 8 bases from J; junction bases left unmatched: 4. The CDR3 spans 15 residues.

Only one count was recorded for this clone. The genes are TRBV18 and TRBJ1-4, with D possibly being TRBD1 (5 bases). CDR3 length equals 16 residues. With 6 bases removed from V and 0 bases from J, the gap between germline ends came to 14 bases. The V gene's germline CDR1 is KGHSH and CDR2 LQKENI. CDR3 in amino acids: CASSSTATATNEKLFF. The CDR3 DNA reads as TGTGCCAGCTCCTCGACAGCTACCGCAACTAATGAAAAACTGTTTTTT.

CDR3 bases: TGCAGTGCTAGTGCTAGCGGGGGGGAGAACGAGCAGTACTTC. Translating gives CSASASGGENEQYF. The chain carries TRBV20-1 and TRBJ2-7; 12 bases align to TRBD2. This CDR3 is 14 amino acids long. Unmatched junction bases numbered 5, after V lost 3 bases and J lost 5 bases. The V gene's germline CDR1 is DFQATT and CDR2 SNEGSKA (reference sequence).

The CDR3 here is CASRGAGRETQYF. The CDR3 bases are TGTGCCTCAAGGGGAGCGGGGAGAGAGACCCAGTACTTC. V gene TRBV30 combines with J gene TRBJ2-5; 7 nucleotides match TRBD2. The CDR3 sequence is 13 residues long. After removal of 7 bases from V and 4 bases from J, the junction contained 9 bases not matched to a gene. From germline, CDR1 is GTSNPN and CDR2 SVGIG (reference sequence).